These T cell receptor beta chains were read from a single sample in a study of blood T cells in healthy people across ages. MiXCR, run by TCRdb on the 5' RACE reads, gives a single entry per CDR3 protein. The sample has almost 1 million distinct CDR3 sequences; about 51% are singletons. The sample consisted of blood. Source of these receptors: a woman aged 60 to 75 in good health. Each CDR3 is given with its conserved first and last residue. D genes are given only for firm matches. Size is omitted from some rows. Given values are once, few, many or a class for expanded clones.

D	V	size	J	CDR3	DNA
.	TRBV12-3/TRBV12-4	few	TRBJ2-3	CASSRDRFSLTDTQYF	TGTGCCAGCAGTAGGGACCGATTCTCGTTAACAGATACGCAGTATTTT
TRBD1	TRBV9	few	TRBJ2-7	CASRGISGGSYEQYF	TGTGCCAGCAGAGGGATTTCAGGGGGCTCCTACGAGCAGTACTTC
.	TRBV28	.	TRBJ2-1	CASGGAYNEQFF	TGTGCCAGCGGCGGGGCATACAATGAGCAGTTCTTC
.	TRBV4-1	few	TRBJ1-2	CASSQIFGQRGYTF	TGCGCCAGCAGCCAAATTTTCGGCCAGCGTGGCTACACCTTC
.	TRBV9	.	TRBJ1-2	CASSASQVNYVDGYTF	TGTGCCAGCAGCGCCTCACAGGTTAACTATGTCGATGGCTACACCTTC
TRBD1	TRBV28	.	TRBJ2-1	CASSLEGATPEQFF	TGTGCCAGCAGTTTAGAGGGGGCGACCCCGGAGCAGTTCTTC
.	TRBV3-1	.	TRBJ1-2	CASRPTSGGYTF	TGTGCCAGCAGGCCGACGTCCGGAGGCTACACCTTC
.	TRBV20-1	.	TRBJ2-1	CSARSLQGYEQFF	TGCAGTGCTAGATCCTTACAGGGATATGAGCAGTTCTTC
TRBD2	TRBV20-1	few	TRBJ2-1	CSAQGGSPYEQFF	TGCAGTGCTCAGGGCGGGAGTCCCTATGAGCAGTTCTTC
.	TRBV12-3/TRBV12-4	once	TRBJ1-1	CASSFDLGTEVFF	TGTGCCAGCAGTTTCGATTTAGGCACTGAAGTTTTCTTT
TRBD1	TRBV28	.	TRBJ1-4	CASSLINGQGREKLFF	TGTGCCAGCAGTTTAATTAATGGACAGGGGCGAGAAAAACTGTTTTTT
TRBD2	TRBV6-1	.	TRBJ2-1	CASRPGTSGSSYNEQFF	TGTGCCAGCAGACCAGGGACTAGCGGGAGCTCCTACAATGAGCAGTTCTTC
TRBD1	TRBV20-1	few	TRBJ2-3	CSARALKGTGRTDTQYF	TGCAGTGCTAGAGCTTTAAAGGGGACAGGGCGCACAGATACGCAGTATTTT
.	TRBV30	.	TRBJ1-5	CAWRKASSLSNQPQHF	TGTGCCTGGCGTAAAGCCAGTAGTCTAAGCAATCAGCCCCAGCATTTT
.	TRBV6-1	few	TRBJ2-3	CASRVSDTQYF	TGTGCCAGCAGAGTGTCTGATACGCAGTATTTT
.	TRBV4-1	.	TRBJ2-7	CASSQDPYGWTRTCEQYF	TGCGCCAGCAGCCAAGATCCATACGGCTGGACCCGAACCTGCGAGCAGTACTTC
TRBD2	TRBV20-1	.	TRBJ2-7	CSAIKGASGTYEQYF	TGCAGTGCTATCAAGGGGGCTAGCGGGACCTACGAGCAGTACTTC
.	TRBV4-2	.	TRBJ2-3	CASSQIADSSTDTQYF	TGTGCCAGCAGCCAGATAGCGGACTCTAGCACAGATACGCAGTATTTT
.	TRBV20-1	.	TRBJ2-3	CSATGPRADTQYF	TGCAGTGCCACCGGGCCCCGCGCGGATACGCAGTATTTT
.	TRBV7-9	.	TRBJ2-7	CASSVRIEQYF	TGTGCCAGCAGCGTAAGGATCGAGCAGTACTTC
TRBD1	TRBV10-3	.	TRBJ1-1	CAISGARTGNTEAFF	TGTGCCATCAGTGGAGCTCGGACAGGGAACACTGAAGCTTTCTTT
TRBD1	TRBV2	.	TRBJ1-2	CASTERDSPYGYTF	TGTGCCAGCACGGAAAGGGACAGCCCTTATGGCTACACCTTC
.	TRBV7-3	.	TRBJ2-5	CASSRGDGLGETQYF	TGTGCCAGCAGCCGAGGCGACGGGTTAGGGGAGACCCAGTACTTC
.	TRBV20-1	.	TRBJ2-3	CSATLVNTAADTQYF	TGCAGTGCTACCCTCGTGAACACGGCGGCAGATACGCAGTATTTT
TRBD2	TRBV4-1	.	TRBJ2-1	CASSHLLAGGYNEQFF	TGCGCCAGCAGCCACCTACTAGCGGGAGGTTACAATGAGCAGTTCTTC
.	TRBV5-1	.	TRBJ2-5	CASSLAGRPETQYF	TGCGCCAGCAGCTTGGCAGGCAGACCAGAGACCCAGTACTTC
.	TRBV7-2	.	TRBJ2-5	CASSVSPVSQETQYF	TGTGCCAGCAGCGTCAGCCCCGTGTCCCAAGAGACCCAGTACTTC
TRBD1	TRBV5-1	once	TRBJ2-7	CASCTGTGNGYEQYF	TGCGCCAGCTGTACCGGGACAGGAAACGGCTACGAGCAGTACTTC
TRBD2	TRBV6-1	.	TRBJ2-5	CASSEVGRAETQYF	TGTGCCAGCAGTGAAGTGGGGAGGGCGGAGACCCAGTACTTC
.	TRBV3-1	.	TRBJ1-6	CASSPGRTYNSPLHF	TGTGCCAGCAGCCCGGGGAGGACGTATAATTCACCCCTCCACTTT
.	TRBV29-1	.	TRBJ1-5	CSVGAHRVCQPQHF	TGCAGCGTGGGGGCCCACAGGGTGTGTCAGCCCCAGCATTTT
TRBD2	TRBV4-3	.	TRBJ2-3	CASSQDSAGGLTDTQYF	TGCGCCAGCAGCCAAGACAGTGCGGGAGGGCTCACAGATACGCAGTATTTT
.	TRBV6-2/TRBV6-3	.	TRBJ2-3	CASSPWTDPSTDTQYF	TGTGCCAGCAGTCCCTGGACGGATCCCAGCACAGATACGCAGTATTTT
.	TRBV6-1	.	TRBJ2-5	CASSEALREETQYF	TGTGCCAGCAGTGAAGCCCTGAGGGAAGAGACCCAGTACTTC
.	TRBV28	.	TRBJ2-7	CASSFVVEGHEQYF	TGTGCCAGCAGTTTTGTAGTTGAGGGCCACGAGCAGTACTTC
.	TRBV12-3/TRBV12-4	few	TRBJ2-7	CASSPEGTAPGLQYF	TGTGCCAGCAGTCCGGAGGGGACAGCACCGGGACTCCAGTACTTC
.	TRBV28	.	TRBJ2-7	CASGFRERWDEQYF	TGTGCCAGCGGTTTCCGGGAACGATGGGATGAGCAGTACTTC
.	TRBV7-2	few	TRBJ1-4	CASSLRGAANEKLFF	TGTGCCAGCAGCTTACGGGGGGCAGCTAATGAAAAACTGTTTTTT
TRBD2	TRBV29-1	.	TRBJ2-2	CSVVLAVGELFF	TGCAGCGTTGTCCTAGCGGTCGGGGAGCTGTTTTTT
.	TRBV19	.	TRBJ1-2	CASRAAGSGDYGYTF	TGTGCCAGTAGGGCCGCGGGATCAGGGGACTATGGCTACACCTTC
.	TRBV5-1	few	TRBJ2-1	CASSRSGPYNEQFF	TGCGCCAGCAGCCGGTCGGGCCCCTACAATGAGCAGTTCTTC
.	TRBV6-6	.	TRBJ1-5	CASNKQGQYSNQPQHF	TGTGCCAGCAATAAACAGGGCCAGTATAGCAATCAGCCCCAGCATTTT
.	TRBV5-1	.	TRBJ2-7	CASSLGIESYEQYF	TGCGCCAGCAGCTTGGGGATAGAATCCTACGAGCAGTACTTC
.	TRBV7-9	few	TRBJ1-5	CASSLPEGPQHF	TGTGCCAGCAGCTTGCCGGAGGGGCCCCAGCATTTT
TRBD2	TRBV7-2	.	TRBJ2-1	CASSLGSGLAHEQFF	TGTGCCAGCAGCTTAGGGTCTGGACTAGCACATGAGCAGTTCTTC
.	TRBV6-1	.	TRBJ1-6	CASSPGGGVASPLHF	TGTGCCAGCAGTCCTGGGGGGGGCGTAGCTTCACCCCTCCACTTT
.	TRBV7-9	.	TRBJ2-1	CASSLSQGIRSEQFF	TGTGCCAGCAGCTTAAGCCAGGGGATTAGAAGTGAGCAGTTCTTC
TRBD1	TRBV24-1	few	TRBJ2-5	CATSDLGTGSQETQYF	TGTGCCACCAGTGATTTAGGGACAGGTAGTCAAGAGACCCAGTACTTC
.	TRBV5-1	few	TRBJ2-7	CASAPWGSYEQYF	TGCGCCAGCGCTCCCTGGGGCAGCTACGAGCAGTACTTC
.	TRBV29-1	many	TRBJ2-4	CSAGQPNIQYF	TGCAGCGCCGGGCAACCAAACATTCAGTACTTC
.	TRBV3-1	.	TRBJ1-3	CASSPQRGNTIYF	TGTGCCAGCAGCCCCCAAAGGGGAAACACCATATATTTT
.	TRBV12-3/TRBV12-4	.	TRBJ2-1	CASSLRSGFAALVSYNEQFF	TGTGCCAGCAGTTTGAGATCCGGGTTTGCGGCGCTAGTCTCCTACAATGAGCAGTTCTTC
TRBD1	TRBV29-1	few	TRBJ2-2	CSVGQTPGQGAEGELFF	TGCAGCGTTGGGCAGACCCCGGGACAGGGGGCTGAAGGGGAGCTGTTTTTT